These T cell receptor beta chains were read from a single sample in a study of PD-1 blockade in mismatch repair-deficient tumors. Generated by immunoSEQ multiplex PCR, the TCRdb table keeps only in-frame clones and is missing some. This sample has some 100,000 clones; 82% occur once, and the top ten carry roughly 6.2%. The sample was peripheral blood, taken 30 to 36 weeks after starting pembrolizumab. The receptors were sampled from an adult with mismatch repair-deficient cancer. The CDR3 runs from the conserved cysteine through the conserved F or W. Fields, in order: D gene, J gene, V gene, clone size, CDR3 protein, CDR3 DNA. A D gene is named only where the DNA matches it firmly. Some rows mark clone size as missing; the rest say once, few, many or name a class of expanded clone.

D: TRBD1; J: TRBJ2-7; V: TRBV5-1; size: -; CDR3: CASSLGTGGIYEQYF; DNA: TGCGCCAGCAGCTTAGGGACAGGGGGTATTTACGAGCAGTACTTC
D: -; J: TRBJ1-2; V: TRBV4-1; size: -; CDR3: CASSQEQGYTF; DNA: TGCGCCAGCAGCCAAGAACAAGGCTACACCTTC
D: TRBD1; J: TRBJ2-2; V: TRBV5-1; size: -; CDR3: CASSLLTGGAGELFF; DNA: TGCGCCAGCAGCTTGTTGACAGGGGGCGCCGGGGAGCTGTTTTTT
D: TRBD1; J: TRBJ2-2; V: TRBV11-3; size: -; CDR3: CASSGGQGMGNTGELFF; DNA: TGTGCCAGCAGCGGGGGACAGGGGATGGGGAACACCGGGGAGCTGTTTTTT
D: TRBD2; J: TRBJ2-5; V: TRBV7-3; size: -; CDR3: CASSLAGGPETQYF; DNA: TGTGCCAGCAGCTTAGCGGGAGGACCAGAGACCCAGTACTTC
D: -; J: TRBJ2-3; V: TRBV27; size: -; CDR3: CASSSIGADTQYF; DNA: TGTGCCAGCAGCTCGATTGGGGCAGATACGCAGTATTTT
D: -; J: TRBJ1-5; V: TRBV6-1; size: -; CDR3: CASSAQGISNQPQHF; DNA: TGTGCCAGCAGTGCACAGGGAATAAGCAATCAGCCCCAGCATTTT
D: -; J: TRBJ2-5; V: TRBV29-1; size: -; CDR3: CSVEFAEPAYQETQYF; DNA: TGCAGCGTTGAGTTTGCGGAGCCGGCCTACCAAGAGACCCAGTACTTC
D: -; J: TRBJ2-2; V: TRBV10-3; size: few; CDR3: CAISESGWTGELFF; DNA: TGTGCCATCAGTGAGTCTGGGTGGACCGGGGAGCTGTTTTTT
D: -; J: TRBJ2-3; V: TRBV9; size: -; CDR3: CASSVVGLITDTQYF; DNA: TGTGCCAGCAGCGTAGTTGGGCTGATCACAGATACGCAGTATTTT
D: TRBD2; J: TRBJ2-1; V: TRBV27; size: -; CDR3: CASSLGGRGNEQFF; DNA: TGTGCCAGCAGTTTAGGCGGGAGAGGAAATGAGCAGTTCTTC
D: -; J: TRBJ1-1; V: TRBV7-2; size: -; CDR3: CASSRRTEAFF; DNA: TGTGCCAGCAGCCGCCGGACTGAAGCTTTCTTT
D: TRBD1; J: TRBJ2-3; V: TRBV6-4; size: once; CDR3: CASSGQGDTDTQYF; DNA: TGTGCCAGCAGTGGACAGGGAGACACAGATACGCAGTATTTT
D: -; J: TRBJ1-5; V: TRBV19; size: -; CDR3: CASSTGSNQPQHF; DNA: TGTGCCAGTAGTACCGGTAGCAATCAGCCCCAGCATTTT
D: -; J: TRBJ2-7; V: TRBV15; size: -; CDR3: CATSRDVGQQYF; DNA: TGTGCCACCAGCAGAGATGTGGGACAGCAGTACTTC
D: -; J: TRBJ1-1; V: TRBV5-1; size: -; CDR3: CASSLAGGNTEAFF; DNA: TGCGCCAGCAGCTTGGCGGGGGGGAACACTGAAGCTTTCTTT
D: -; J: TRBJ1-5; V: TRBV19; size: -; CDR3: CASSLGASSNQPQHF; DNA: TGTGCCAGTAGTTTAGGGGCGTCGAGCAATCAGCCCCAGCATTTT
D: -; J: TRBJ1-1; V: TRBV7-3; size: once; CDR3: CASSLTGDSTEAFF; DNA: TGTGCCAGCAGCTTAACGGGTGACAGCACTGAAGCTTTCTTT
D: TRBD1; J: TRBJ1-5; V: TRBV6-6; size: -; CDR3: CASSHQQGAHQPQHF; DNA: TGTGCCAGCAGTCATCAACAGGGGGCGCATCAGCCCCAGCATTTT
D: -; J: TRBJ1-1; V: TRBV10-1; size: -; CDR3: CASSDPGTGQAFF; DNA: TGCGCCAGCAGTGACCCAGGGACCGGACAAGCTTTCTTT
D: -; J: TRBJ2-3; V: TRBV2; size: -; CDR3: CASSPLGSRGDTQYF; DNA: TGTGCCAGCAGCCCACTAGGGAGCCGCGGAGATACGCAGTATTTT
D: TRBD2; J: TRBJ2-1; V: TRBV27; size: few; CDR3: CASSPLPAGGPGEQFF; DNA: TGTGCCAGCAGTCCCCTCCCTGCGGGAGGGCCAGGGGAGCAGTTCTTC
D: -; J: TRBJ1-2; V: TRBV7-8; size: -; CDR3: CASSPWLEANYGYTF; DNA: TGTGCCAGCAGCCCCTGGTTGGAGGCTAACTATGGCTACACCTTC
D: TRBD1; J: TRBJ2-2; V: TRBV13; size: -; CDR3: CASSMDRRNTGELFF; DNA: TGTGCCAGCAGCATGGACAGGAGAAACACCGGGGAGCTGTTTTTT
D: TRBD1; J: TRBJ1-2; V: TRBV10-3; size: -; CDR3: CAIRGTGIAYGYTF; DNA: TGTGCCATCAGGGGGACAGGAATAGCCTATGGCTACACCTTC
D: -; J: TRBJ1-5; V: TRBV4-3; size: -; CDR3: CASSQEAWQPQHF; DNA: TGCGCCAGCAGCCAAGAGGCTTGGCAGCCCCAGCATTTT
D: -; J: TRBJ2-7; V: TRBV7-8; size: -; CDR3: CASSHKEQGQEQYF; DNA: TGTGCCAGCAGCCATAAGGAACAGGGTCAAGAGCAGTACTTC
D: TRBD1; J: TRBJ1-2; V: TRBV19; size: -; CDR3: CASIPRQGLTYGYTF; DNA: TGTGCCAGTATTCCCCGACAGGGACTCACCTATGGCTACACCTTC
D: -; J: TRBJ2-6; V: TRBV28; size: -; CDR3: CASRAGTFKPGANVLTF; DNA: TGTGCCAGCAGAGCCGGGACATTCAAACCTGGGGCCAACGTCCTGACTTTC
D: -; J: TRBJ2-1; V: TRBV6-1; size: -; CDR3: CASSAKSAYSYNEQFF; DNA: TGTGCCAGCAGTGCCAAGAGCGCCTACTCCTACAATGAGCAGTTCTTC